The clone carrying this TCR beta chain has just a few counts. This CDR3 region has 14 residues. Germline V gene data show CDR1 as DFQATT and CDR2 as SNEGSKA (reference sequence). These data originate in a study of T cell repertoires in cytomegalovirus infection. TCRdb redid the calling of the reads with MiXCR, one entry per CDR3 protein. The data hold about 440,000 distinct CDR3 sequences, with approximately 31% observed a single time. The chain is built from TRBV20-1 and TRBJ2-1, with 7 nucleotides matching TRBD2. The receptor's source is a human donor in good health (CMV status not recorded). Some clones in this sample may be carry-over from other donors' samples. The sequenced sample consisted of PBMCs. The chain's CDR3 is CSTPRGGLNNEQFF. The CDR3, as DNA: TGCAGCACCCCCCGCGGGGGTTTAAACAATGAGCAGTTCTTC.